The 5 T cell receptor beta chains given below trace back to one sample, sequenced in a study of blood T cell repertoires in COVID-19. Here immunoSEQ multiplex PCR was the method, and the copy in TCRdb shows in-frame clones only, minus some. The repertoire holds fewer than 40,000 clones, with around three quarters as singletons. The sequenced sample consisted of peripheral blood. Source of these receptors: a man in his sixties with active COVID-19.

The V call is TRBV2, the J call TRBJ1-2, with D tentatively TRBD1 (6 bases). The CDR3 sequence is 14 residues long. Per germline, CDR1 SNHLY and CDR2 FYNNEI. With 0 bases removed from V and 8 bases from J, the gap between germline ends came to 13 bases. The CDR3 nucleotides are TGTGCCAGCAGTGAAGCGTCAGGGGTAGGAGGCTACACCTTC. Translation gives CASSEASGVGGYTF.

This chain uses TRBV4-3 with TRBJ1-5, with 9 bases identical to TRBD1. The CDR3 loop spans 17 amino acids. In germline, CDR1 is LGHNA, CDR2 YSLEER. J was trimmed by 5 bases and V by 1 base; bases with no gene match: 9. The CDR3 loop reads CASSQGWGQGFYQPQHF. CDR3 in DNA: TGCGCCAGCAGCCAAGGGTGGGGACAGGGATTTTATCAGCCCCAGCATTTT.

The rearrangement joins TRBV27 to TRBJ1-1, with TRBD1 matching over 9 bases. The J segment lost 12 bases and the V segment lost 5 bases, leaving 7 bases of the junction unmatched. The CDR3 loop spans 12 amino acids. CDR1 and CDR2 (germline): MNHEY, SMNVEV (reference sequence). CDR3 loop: CASSRDRAITFF. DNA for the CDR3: TGTGCCAGCAGTCGGGACAGGGCGATTACTTTCTTT.

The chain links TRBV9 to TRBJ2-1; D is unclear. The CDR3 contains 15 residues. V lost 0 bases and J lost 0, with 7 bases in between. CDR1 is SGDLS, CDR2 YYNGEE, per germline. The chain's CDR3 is CASSVELSSYNEQFF. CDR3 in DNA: TGTGCCAGCAGCGTAGAATTGAGCTCCTACAATGAGCAGTTCTTC.

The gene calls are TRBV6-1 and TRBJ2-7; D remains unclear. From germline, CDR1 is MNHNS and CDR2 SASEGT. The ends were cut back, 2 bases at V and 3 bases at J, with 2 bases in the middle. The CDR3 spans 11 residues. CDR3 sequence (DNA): TGTGCCAGCAGTGAACTCTACGAGCAGTACTTC. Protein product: CASSELYEQYF.